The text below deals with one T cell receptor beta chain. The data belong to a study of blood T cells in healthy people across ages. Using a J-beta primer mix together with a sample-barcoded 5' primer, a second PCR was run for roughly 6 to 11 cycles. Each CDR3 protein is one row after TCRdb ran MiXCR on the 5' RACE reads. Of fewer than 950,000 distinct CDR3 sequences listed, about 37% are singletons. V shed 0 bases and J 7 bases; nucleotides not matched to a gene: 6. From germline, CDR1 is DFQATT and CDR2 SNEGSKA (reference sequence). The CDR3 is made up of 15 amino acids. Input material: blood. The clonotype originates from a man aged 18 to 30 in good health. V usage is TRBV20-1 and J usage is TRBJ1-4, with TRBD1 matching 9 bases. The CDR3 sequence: CSARDLTGGLEKLFF. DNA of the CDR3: TGCAGTGCTAGAGACCTGACAGGGGGACTTGAAAAACTGTTTTTT.